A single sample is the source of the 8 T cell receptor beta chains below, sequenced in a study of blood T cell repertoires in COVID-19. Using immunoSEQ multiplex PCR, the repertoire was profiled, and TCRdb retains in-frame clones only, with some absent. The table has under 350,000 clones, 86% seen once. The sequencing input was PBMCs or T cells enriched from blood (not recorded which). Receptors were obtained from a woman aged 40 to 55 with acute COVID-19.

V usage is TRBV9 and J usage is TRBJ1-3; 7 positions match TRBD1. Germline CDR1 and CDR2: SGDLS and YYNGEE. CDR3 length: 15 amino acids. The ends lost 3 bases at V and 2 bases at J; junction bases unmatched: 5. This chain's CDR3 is CASSADRVAGNTIYF. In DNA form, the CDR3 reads TGTGCCAGCAGCGCCGACAGGGTAGCTGGAAACACCATATATTTT. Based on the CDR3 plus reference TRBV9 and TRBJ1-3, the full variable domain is DSGVTQTPKHLITATGQRVTLRCSPRSGDLSVYWYQQSLDQGLQFLIQYYNGEERAKGNILERFSAQQFPDLHSELNLSSLELGDSALYFCASSADRVAGNTIYFGEGSWLTVV.

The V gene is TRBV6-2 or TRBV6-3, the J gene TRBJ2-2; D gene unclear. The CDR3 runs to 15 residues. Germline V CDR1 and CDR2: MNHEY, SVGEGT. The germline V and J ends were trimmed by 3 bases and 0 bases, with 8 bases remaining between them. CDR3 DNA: TGTGCCAGCAGTTATGAGTTACCGAACACCGGGGAGCTGTTTTTT. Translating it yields CASSYELPNTGELFF.

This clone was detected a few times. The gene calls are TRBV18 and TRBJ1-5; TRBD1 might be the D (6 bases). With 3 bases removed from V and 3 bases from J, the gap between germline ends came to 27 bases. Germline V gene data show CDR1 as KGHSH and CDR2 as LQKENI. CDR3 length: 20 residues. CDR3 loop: CASSPTSMDQGGGNNQPQHF. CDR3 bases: TGTGCCAGCTCACCGACCTCAATGGACCAAGGGGGGGGAAACAATCAGCCCCAGCATTTT.

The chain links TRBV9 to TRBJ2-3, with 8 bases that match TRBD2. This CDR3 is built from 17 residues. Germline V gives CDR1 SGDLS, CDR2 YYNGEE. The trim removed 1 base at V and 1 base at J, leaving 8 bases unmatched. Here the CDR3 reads CASSVFRETSGTDTQYF. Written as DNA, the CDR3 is TGTGCCAGCAGCGTATTTCGGGAGACTAGCGGCACAGATACGCAGTATTTT. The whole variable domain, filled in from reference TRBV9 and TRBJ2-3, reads DSGVTQTPKHLITATGQRVTLRCSPRSGDLSVYWYQQSLDQGLQFLIQYYNGEERAKGNILERFSAQQFPDLHSELNLSSLELGDSALYFCASSVFRETSGTDTQYFGPGTRLTVL.

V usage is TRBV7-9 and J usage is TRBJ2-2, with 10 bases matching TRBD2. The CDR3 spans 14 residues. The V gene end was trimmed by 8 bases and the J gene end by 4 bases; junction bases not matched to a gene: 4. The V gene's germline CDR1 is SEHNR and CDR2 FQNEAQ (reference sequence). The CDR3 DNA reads TGTGCCAGCCAAGCGGGGGGGCTCACCGGGGAGCTGTTTTTT. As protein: CASQAGGLTGELFF.

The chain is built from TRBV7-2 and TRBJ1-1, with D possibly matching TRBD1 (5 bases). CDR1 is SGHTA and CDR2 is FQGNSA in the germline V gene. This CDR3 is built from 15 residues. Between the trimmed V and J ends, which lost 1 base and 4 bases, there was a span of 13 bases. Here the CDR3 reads CASSLGLRVATEAFF. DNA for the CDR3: TGTGCCAGCAGCTTAGGCCTCAGGGTGGCCACTGAAGCTTTCTTT.

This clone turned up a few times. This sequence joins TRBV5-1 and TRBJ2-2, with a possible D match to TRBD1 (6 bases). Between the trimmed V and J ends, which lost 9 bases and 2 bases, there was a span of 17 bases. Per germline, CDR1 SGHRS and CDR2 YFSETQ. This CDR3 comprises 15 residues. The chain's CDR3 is CATSFEGVNTGELFF. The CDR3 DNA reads TGCGCCACCTCTTTCGAGGGGGTCAACACCGGGGAGCTGTTTTTT.

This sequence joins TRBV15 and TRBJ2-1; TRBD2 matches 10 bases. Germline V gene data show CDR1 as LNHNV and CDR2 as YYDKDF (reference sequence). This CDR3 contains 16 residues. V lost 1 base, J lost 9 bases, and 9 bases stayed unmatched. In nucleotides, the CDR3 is TGTGCCACCAGCAGAGCCTTAGCGGGGGGACGGGGTGAGCAGTTCTTC. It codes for CATSRALAGGRGEQFF.